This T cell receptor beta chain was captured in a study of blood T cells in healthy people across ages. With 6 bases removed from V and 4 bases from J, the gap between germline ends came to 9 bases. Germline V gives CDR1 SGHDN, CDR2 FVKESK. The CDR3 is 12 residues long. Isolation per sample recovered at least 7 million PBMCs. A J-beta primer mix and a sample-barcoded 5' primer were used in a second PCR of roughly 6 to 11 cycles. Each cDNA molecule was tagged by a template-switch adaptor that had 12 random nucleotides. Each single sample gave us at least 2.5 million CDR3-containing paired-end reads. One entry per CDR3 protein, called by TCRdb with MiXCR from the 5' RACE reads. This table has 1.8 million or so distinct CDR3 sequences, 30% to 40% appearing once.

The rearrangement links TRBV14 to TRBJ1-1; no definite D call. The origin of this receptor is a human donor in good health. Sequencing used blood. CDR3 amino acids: CASSRQFTEAFF. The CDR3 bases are TGTGCCAGCAGTAGGCAGTTCACTGAAGCTTTCTTT. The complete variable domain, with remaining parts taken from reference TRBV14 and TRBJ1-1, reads EAGVTQFPSHSVIEKGQTVTLRCDPISGHDNLYWYRRVMGKEIKFLLHFVKESKQDESGMPNNRFLAERTGGTYSTLKVQPAELEDSGVYFCASSRQFTEAFFGQGTRLTVV.